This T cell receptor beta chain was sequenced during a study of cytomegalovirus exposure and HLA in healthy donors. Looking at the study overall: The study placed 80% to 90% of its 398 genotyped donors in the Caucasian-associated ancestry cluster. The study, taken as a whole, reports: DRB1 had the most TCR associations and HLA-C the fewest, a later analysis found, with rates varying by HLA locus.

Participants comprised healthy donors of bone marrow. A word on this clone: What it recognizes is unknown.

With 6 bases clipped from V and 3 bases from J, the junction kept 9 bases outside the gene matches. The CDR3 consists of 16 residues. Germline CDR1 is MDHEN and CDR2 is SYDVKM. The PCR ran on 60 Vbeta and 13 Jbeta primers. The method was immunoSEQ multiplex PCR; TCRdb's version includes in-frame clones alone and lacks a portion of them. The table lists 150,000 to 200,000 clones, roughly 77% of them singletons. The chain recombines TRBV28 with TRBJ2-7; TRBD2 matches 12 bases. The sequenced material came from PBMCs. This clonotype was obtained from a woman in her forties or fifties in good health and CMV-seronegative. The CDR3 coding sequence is TGTGCCAGCAGCCCACGACTAGCGGGAGCCCTCTACGAGCAGTACTTC. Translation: CASSPRLAGALYEQYF.